This entry lists 32 T cell receptor beta chains sequenced from one sample in a study of T cells in Graves' hyperthyroidism and ophthalmopathy. There were TCR beta CDR3 regions amplified from RNA transcripts. With the HTBI primer set, the TCR CDR3 went through a first round of RT-PCR. TCRdb re-analysed the multiplex PCR reads in MiXCR, keeping a single row per CDR3 protein. The sample has approximately 430,000 distinct CDR3 sequences, approximately 15% seen once. The source material was blood. These receptors all stem from a man aged 18 to 30 with Graves' ophthalmopathy.

This clonotype was found many times. The rearrangement links TRBV12-3 or TRBV12-4 to TRBJ2-3; no clear D gene. Trimming cost V 2 bases and J 4 bases, with 10 bases left between them. This CDR3 has 14 residues. The CDR3 nucleotides read TGTGCCAGCAGTTTACTGCCTAACTCAGATACGCAGTATTTT. This encodes CASSLLPNSDTQYF.

The chain uses TRBV2 and TRBJ1-1, with D possibly TRBD1 on 5 matching bases. CDR1 SNHLY and CDR2 FYNNEI come from the germline V gene. This CDR3 comprises 14 residues. The V end was cut by 6 bases, the J end by 3 bases, with 14 bases between. CDR3 sequence (DNA): TGTGCCAGCAGGGGACCGGTGAGGTACACTGAAGCTTTCTTT. Its translation is CASRGPVRYTEAFF.

The chain couples TRBV5-1 to TRBJ2-6; 9 bases are a match to TRBD1. The CDR3 is 18 amino acids. V was pared by 4 bases and J by 2 bases, with 10 bases of the junction left unmatched. Germline V gene sequence: CDR1 SGHRS, CDR2 YFSETQ. CDR3 DNA: TGCGCCAGCAGCGCCGGGACAGGGTTGTCAGCTGGGGCCAACGTCCTGACTTTC. Protein sequence: CASSAGTGLSAGANVLTF. Filled out from reference TRBV5-1 and TRBJ2-6, the complete variable domain reads KAGVTQTPRYLIKTRGQQVTLSCSPISGHRSVSWYQQTPGQGLQFLFEYFSETQRNKGNFPGRFSGRQFSNSRSEMNVSTLELGDSALYLCASSAGTGLSAGANVLTFGAGSRLTVL.

This clonotype has at least ten counts. V usage is TRBV11-1 and J usage is TRBJ1-1; D ambiguous. Between the trimmed V and J ends, which lost 2 bases and 7 bases, there was a span of 11 bases. The V gene's germline CDR1 is SGHAT and CDR2 FQDESV (reference sequence). This CDR3 comprises 13 residues. Here the CDR3 reads CASSLRRPIEAFF. The DNA for the CDR3 is TGTGCCAGCAGCTTAAGGCGACCGATTGAAGCTTTCTTT.

This chain connects TRBV6-1 to TRBJ2-7; D might be TRBD2 (6 bases). Germline-derived CDR1 and CDR2 are MNHNS and SASEGT. V was shortened by 8 bases and J by 0 bases, with 8 bases between the two germline ends. The CDR3 covers 12 residues. CDR3 nucleotides: TGTGCCAGCTGGGACTCCTCCTACGAGCAGTACTTC. Translating gives CASWDSSYEQYF.

This clonotype was recorded at least ten times. The chain couples TRBV19 to TRBJ1-1, with 7 bases fitting TRBD1. Germline lookup yields CDR1 LNHDA and CDR2 SQIVND (reference sequence). CDR3 length equals 16 residues. J was trimmed by 2 bases and V by 3 bases; bases with no gene match: 9. CDR3 sequence reads: CASSMGAGQPNTEAFF. In nucleotides, the CDR3 is TGTGCCAGTAGTATGGGGGCGGGACAGCCCAACACTGAAGCTTTCTTT. The full variable domain, completed using reference TRBV19 and TRBJ1-1, is DGGITQSPKYLFRKEGQNVTLSCEQNLNHDAMYWYRQDPGQGLRLIYYSQIVNDFQKGDIAEGYSVSREKKESFPLTVTSAQKNPTAFYLCASSMGAGQPNTEAFFGQGTRLTVV.

This clonotype was observed a few times. This chain links TRBV6-4 with TRBJ1-2; D is unresolved. Trimming cost V 0 bases and J 4 bases, with 6 bases left between them. The CDR3 has 13 residues. Germline assignment: CDR1 MRHNA and CDR2 SNTAGT. The CDR3 spells CASSDSGSYGYTF. CDR3 DNA: TGTGCCAGCAGTGACTCTGGGAGCTATGGCTACACCTTC.

In this sample, this clonotype turned up many times. This rearrangement joins TRBV29-1 to TRBJ2-1; D remains ambiguous. Trimming shortened V by 6 bases and J by 0 bases, and 6 bases separated the two germline ends. This CDR3 contains 12 residues. CDR1 is SQVTM and CDR2 is ANQGSEA in the germline V gene. CDR3 protein: CSVIPSYNEQFF. CDR3 nucleotides: TGCAGCGTCATCCCCTCCTACAATGAGCAGTTCTTC.

Points on this clonotype: It is unclear where the CDR3 begins or ends on the DNA, so no DNA is shown, and the CDR3 is as TCRdb lists it. The chain combines TRBV7-2 with TRBJ2-1; the listed D gene, TRBD2, was not tested against the DNA. With termini counted, the CDR3 has 21 amino acids. CDR1 is SGHTA and CDR2 is FQGNSA in the germline V gene. CDR3 residues: CASSFYICSARAPGTYNEQFF.

This clonotype was picked up a small number of times. The chain uses TRBV15 and TRBJ2-2; 9 positions agree with TRBD1. The CDR3 extends over 16 amino acids. After removal of 4 bases from V and 4 bases from J, the junction contained 7 bases not matched to a gene. CDR1 and CDR2 from the germline V gene are LNHNV and YYDKDF (reference sequence). CDR3 in DNA: TGTGCCACCAGCATCGGTGGACAGGGGCCCACCGGGGAGCTGTTTTTT. Its translation: CATSIGGQGPTGELFF.

The rearrangement links TRBV5-1 to TRBJ2-1; TRBD2 aligns across 8 bases. The V gene end was trimmed by 0 bases and the J gene end by 0 bases; junction bases not matched to a gene: 5. Germline assignment: CDR1 SGHRS and CDR2 YFSETQ. The CDR3 is 17 amino acids. CDR3 region: CASSLEASGSSYNEQFF. The DNA for the CDR3 is TGCGCCAGCAGCTTGGAGGCTAGCGGGTCCTCCTACAATGAGCAGTTCTTC.

This clonotype came up a few times. CDR3 DNA sequence: TGTGCCAGCAGTTTCCCTAGCGGGGGAGACTACGAGCAGTACTTC. Its translation: CASSFPSGGDYEQYF. V usage is TRBV12-3 or TRBV12-4 and J usage is TRBJ2-7, with 10 bases aligning to TRBD2. Trimming removed 3 bases from V and 3 bases from J; junction bases left unmatched: 5. The CDR3 loop spans 15 amino acids.

This clonotype was seen ten or more times. The V and J genes are TRBV7-8 and TRBJ2-3; 7 bases line up with TRBD2. Trimming took 5 bases from V and 1 from J; bases not matched to a gene: 0. Germline V gives CDR1 SGHVS, CDR2 FQNEAQ. The CDR3 spans 13 residues. CDR3 coding DNA: TGTGCCAGCAGCGGACTAGGCACAGATACGCAGTATTTT. Translation: CASSGLGTDTQYF.

In DNA, the CDR3 is TGTGCCTGGTTTGGACATAAACGCACTGAAGCTTTCTTT. It is translated as CAWFGHKRTEAFF. The chain combines TRBV30 with TRBJ1-1; weak D call: TRBD1 (5 bases). This CDR3 contains 13 residues. The V gene lost 5 bases and the J gene lost 4 bases, with 14 bases spanning the gap. In germline, CDR1 is GTSNPN, CDR2 SVGIG (reference sequence).

The chain uses TRBV6-1 and TRBJ2-3, with D possibly matching TRBD2 (6 bases). The CDR3 spans 15 residues. V lost 8 bases, J lost 1 base, and 16 bases lay in between. Per germline, CDR1 MNHNS and CDR2 SASEGT. The CDR3 bases are TGTGCCAGCGGGGGGACCCACTGGGGCACAGATACGCAGTATTTT. Protein sequence: CASGGTHWGTDTQYF.

This clonotype occurred a few times. The V gene is TRBV6-2 or TRBV6-3, the J gene TRBJ1-4; D gene ambiguous. This CDR3 comprises 14 residues. Germline V gives CDR1 MNHEY, CDR2 SVGEGT. Trimming removed 5 bases at V and 7 bases at J, with 14 bases between. The CDR3 DNA is TGTGCCAGCAGTGTCTTTTTTAACAGTGAAAAACTGTTTTTT. Protein product: CASSVFFNSEKLFF.

The chain joins TRBV5-1 to TRBJ1-2, with TRBD1 as a possible D gene (5 bases). Trimming pared 0 bases from V and 10 bases from J, leaving 16 bases between. The V gene's germline CDR1 is SGHRS and CDR2 YFSETQ. The CDR3 covers 14 residues. The CDR3 region is CASSLDGTGEDYTF. DNA of the CDR3: TGCGCCAGCAGCTTGGATGGTACGGGGGAAGACTACACCTTC.

Remarks on this clonotype: At one end the junction does not follow the germline gene, possibly because of a read error. V usage is TRBV24-1 and J usage is TRBJ2-3; 9 bases map to TRBD2. The CDR3 consists of 16 residues. Germline CDR1 is KGHDR and CDR2 is SFDVKD. The DNA of the CDR3 is TGTGCCTCCAGCGCACCGGGACTAGCTCTCACAGATACGCAGTATTTT. Encoded protein: CASSAPGLALTDTQYF.

This chain uses TRBV7-3 with TRBJ2-5; unclear D gene. Germline CDR1 SGHTA, CDR2 FQGTGA. The V gene lost 1 base and the J gene lost 4 bases, with 10 bases spanning the gap. The CDR3 sequence is 14 residues long. CDR3: CASSLSPRIETQYF. The CDR3 DNA is TGTGCCAGCAGCTTAAGCCCCCGGATAGAGACCCAGTACTTC.

CDR3 region: CASSPRQGDGNTEAFF. Written as DNA, the CDR3 is TGTGCCAGCAGCCCCAGACAGGGGGATGGGAACACTGAAGCTTTCTTT. The chain uses TRBV5-5 and TRBJ1-1, with TRBD1 matching over 9 bases. J lost 1 base, V lost 4 bases, and 8 bases had no gene match. The germline CDR1 and CDR2 sequences are SGHKS and YYEKEE (reference sequence). The CDR3 covers 16 residues.

This clonotype was counted at least ten times. J is TRBJ2-1 and V is TRBV4-1, with D perhaps matching TRBD2 (5 bases). The CDR3 totals 18 residues. V lost 5 bases and J 0 bases, leaving 20 bases between the germline ends. CDR1 MGHRA and CDR2 YSYEKL come from the germline V gene. This CDR3 is CASSITWIALFSYNEQFF. The CDR3 nucleotides read TGCGCCAGCAGCATCACCTGGATAGCGCTCTTCTCCTACAATGAGCAGTTCTTC.

In this sample, this clonotype turned up a few times. The chain has TRBV20-1 and TRBJ2-2, with 13 positions matching TRBD2. Germline CDR1 DFQATT, CDR2 SNEGSKA (reference sequence). CDR3 length equals 18 residues. Trimming removed 2 bases from V and 2 bases from J; junction bases left unmatched: 8. CDR3 nucleotides: TGCAGTGCTAGATCCCGGACTAGCGGGGGCACTAACACCGGGGAGCTGTTTTTT. It translates to CSARSRTSGGTNTGELFF.

V and J are TRBV28 and TRBJ2-1, with 8 bases identical to TRBD1. The CDR3 spans 14 residues. Trimming at V came to 3 bases and at J to 8 bases, leaving 6 bases not matched to a gene. From germline, CDR1 is MDHEN and CDR2 SYDVKM. DNA for the CDR3: TGTGCCAGCAGTTTGGGACAGGAAATCCATGAGCAGTTCTTC. Protein sequence: CASSLGQEIHEQFF.

This clonotype was picked up many times. V gene TRBV6-2 or TRBV6-3 combines with J gene TRBJ2-2; D might be TRBD1 or TRBD2, each matching 6 bases. Trimming took 6 bases from V and 8 from J, leaving 28 bases between them. CDR3 length: 18 residues. Germline-derived CDR1 and CDR2 are MNHEY and SVGEGT. The CDR3 protein is CASSLPLGGLTTSGELFF. The CDR3 nucleotides are TGTGCCAGCAGCCTACCCCTGGGGGGCCTTACCACGTCTGGGGAGCTGTTTTTT.

This rearrangement joins TRBV19 to TRBJ2-3; D uncertain. From germline, CDR1 is LNHDA and CDR2 SQIVND (reference sequence). This CDR3 comprises 15 residues. V was clipped by 1 base and J by 2 bases, with 10 bases between them. The CDR3 loop reads CASSIVQKHTDTQYF. The CDR3 DNA reads as TGTGCCAGTAGTATAGTACAGAAGCACACAGATACGCAGTATTTT.

This chain joins TRBV6-1 and TRBJ1-1, with D possibly being TRBD1 (5 bases). Trimming shortened V by 3 bases and J by 0 bases, and 11 bases separated the two germline ends. CDR1 MNHNS and CDR2 SASEGT come from the germline V gene. This CDR3 has 15 amino acids. CDR3 residues: CASSELGAMNTEAFF. The CDR3 DNA is TGTGCCAGCAGTGAGTTAGGGGCAATGAACACTGAAGCTTTCTTT.

This clonotype was recorded at least ten times. The genes are TRBV18 and TRBJ1-1, with a tentative D call TRBD1 (6 bases). Germline CDR1 is KGHSH and CDR2 is LQKENI. The CDR3 has 13 residues. Trimming took 3 bases from V and 10 from J, leaving 15 bases between them. The CDR3 nucleotides are TGTGCCAGCTCACCCCAGGGCCGAGGGGGAGCTTTCTTT. Translating gives CASSPQGRGGAFF. Together with reference TRBV18 and TRBJ1-1, the CDR3 gives the full variable domain: NAGVMQNPRHLVRRRGQEARLRCSPMKGHSHVYWYRQLPEEGLKFMVYLQKENIIDESGMPKERFSAEFPKEGPSILRIQQVVRGDSAAYFCASSPQGRGGAFFGQGTRLTVV.

The chain uses TRBV5-1 and TRBJ2-5; D not resolved. The ends were cut back, 0 bases at V and 4 bases at J, with 10 bases in the middle. The CDR3 spans 14 residues. Germline assignment: CDR1 SGHRS and CDR2 YFSETQ. This chain's CDR3 is CASSLDRVGETQYF. The CDR3 DNA reads TGCGCCAGCAGCTTGGATAGGGTTGGAGAGACCCAGTACTTC.

This clonotype was observed at least ten times. The CDR3 region is CASSSAGNNSPLHF. CDR3 coding DNA: TGTGCCAGCTCCTCAGCCGGGAATAATTCACCCCTCCACTTT. V is TRBV12-3 or TRBV12-4 and J is TRBJ1-6; D ambiguous. The V and J ends lost 8 bases and 5 bases respectively, with 13 bases between them. The CDR3 sequence is 14 residues long.

There are many counts of this clonotype. One junction end disagrees with the germline gene, perhaps due to a read error. This sequence joins TRBV2 and TRBJ2-5, with D perhaps assigned TRBD1 or TRBD2 (5 bases each). CDR1 is SNHLY, CDR2 FYNNEI, per germline. CDR3 length: 16 residues. The CDR3 sequence: CASSYSGADSQGTQYF. The CDR3 bases are TGTGCCAGCAGTTACTCCGGGGCTGACTCTCAAGGGACCCAGTACTTC.

In this sample, this clonotype turned up a few times. The CDR3 is CASSPDGTASYTIYF. CDR3 bases: TGTGCCAGCTCACCCGACGGGACTGCCTCGTACACCATATATTTT. This chain connects TRBV18 to TRBJ1-3, with a weak D call TRBD1 (5 bases). The CDR3 has 15 residues. Between the trimmed V and J ends, which lost 3 bases and 8 bases, there was a span of 17 bases. Germline V gene lookup returns CDR1 KGHSH and CDR2 LQKENI. The whole variable domain, filled in from reference TRBV18 and TRBJ1-3, reads NAGVMQNPRHLVRRRGQEARLRCSPMKGHSHVYWYRQLPEEGLKFMVYLQKENIIDESGMPKERFSAEFPKEGPSILRIQQVVRGDSAAYFCASSPDGTASYTIYFGEGSWLTVV.

This clonotype was observed at least ten times. This sequence joins TRBV5-4 and TRBJ2-1; TRBD1 aligns across 12 bases. Unmatched junction bases numbered 5, after V lost 4 bases and J lost 6 bases. CDR1 SGHNT and CDR2 YYREEE come from the germline V gene (reference sequence). The CDR3 has 15 residues. CDR3 DNA sequence: TGTGCCAGCAGCCACCGGGACAGGGGGCTCAATGAGCAGTTCTTC. Translating it yields CASSHRDRGLNEQFF. The full variable domain, its missing parts supplied by reference TRBV5-4 and TRBJ2-1, is ETGVTQSPTHLIKTRGQQVTLRCSSQSGHNTVSWYQQALGQGPQFIFQYYREEENGRGNFPPRFSGLQFPNYSSELNVNALELDDSALYLCASSHRDRGLNEQFFGPGTRLTVL.